The 17 T cell receptor beta chains below were found in one sample sequenced in a study of T cells after yellow fever vaccination. TCRdb fed the 5' RACE reads into MiXCR, producing one record per CDR3 protein. The data show a few hundred thousand distinct CDR3 sequences, with approximately 8% seen just once and around 3.3% held by the top ten. The sequenced sample was CD4+ T cells sorted from PBMCs, obtained 5 days after the yellow fever booster vaccination. The origin of the receptors is a man younger than 30 who received the YFV17D yellow fever vaccine.

This clonotype occurred many times. This chain connects TRBV2 to TRBJ2-7; TRBD2 might be the D (5 bases). CDR1 is SNHLY, CDR2 FYNNEI, per germline. V lost 7 bases, J lost 3 bases, and 16 bases lay in between. The CDR3 covers 14 residues. CDR3 bases: TGTGCCAGCAAAGACTCGGGGAGAGTCTACGAGCAGTACTTC. It codes for CASKDSGRVYEQYF.

This clonotype came up once. Here the CDR3 DNA reads TGTGCCATCAGTTTACAGGGGGGTGCCACTGAAGCTTTCTTT. Translation gives CAISLQGGATEAFF. J is TRBJ1-1 and V is TRBV10-3; 8 positions agree with TRBD1. CDR1 ENHRY and CDR2 SYGVKD come from the germline V gene. V lost 5 bases to trimming and J lost 4 bases; unmatched junction nucleotides: 6. The CDR3 sequence is 14 residues long.

This rearrangement joins TRBV19 to TRBJ2-5; D might be TRBD1 (6 bases). The CDR3 extends over 14 amino acids. V was trimmed by 5 bases and J by 7 bases, leaving 17 bases between them. CDR1 and CDR2 (germline): LNHDA, SQIVND (reference sequence). Here the CDR3 DNA reads TGTGCCAGTAGTTTATTACAGGGTCGGGGGACCCAGTACTTC. Translated, it gives CASSLLQGRGTQYF.

The table lists this clonotype with a few counts. This sequence joins TRBV5-4 and TRBJ2-1, with 8 bases identical to TRBD2. Germline V gene lookup returns CDR1 SGHNT and CDR2 YYREEE (reference sequence). V trimming: 2 bases; J trimming: 8 bases; junction bases outside the gene matches: 6. CDR3 size: 14 residues. The CDR3 coding sequence is TGTGCCAGCAGCTTCACCGGGGGGGCCTATGAGCAGTTCTTC. Protein product: CASSFTGGAYEQFF.

Only a few counts were recorded for this clonotype. V usage is TRBV18 and J usage is TRBJ2-7; D remains unclear. The CDR3 totals 15 residues. Germline loops: CDR1 KGHSH, CDR2 LQKENI. V was cut by 2 bases and J by 6 bases, with 17 bases left in between. CDR3 residues: CASSPSSNPLAEQYV. CDR3 nucleotide sequence: TGTGCCAGCTCACCAAGTAGCAATCCGTTGGCCGAGCAGTACGTC.

This clonotype has more than one count but fewer than ten. J is TRBJ1-3 and V is TRBV20-1; 7 bases agree with TRBD1. This CDR3 has 15 residues. With 3 bases clipped from V and 2 bases from J, the junction kept 7 bases outside the gene matches. Germline V gene lookup returns CDR1 DFQATT and CDR2 SNEGSKA (reference sequence). The DNA for the CDR3 is TGCAGTGCTAGGCTAAGGACAGGTGCTGGAAACACCATATATTTT. It codes for CSARLRTGAGNTIYF.

V gene TRBV2 combines with J gene TRBJ1-1, with TRBD1 matching 7 bases. Per the germline V gene, CDR1 is SNHLY and CDR2 is FYNNEI. Trimming removed 2 bases from V and 4 bases from J; junction bases left unmatched: 4. This CDR3 has 14 residues. For the CDR3, the DNA is TGTGCCAGCAGTGAATCTCAGGGGGGCACTGAAGCTTTCTTT. Residues: CASSESQGGTEAFF. Full variable domain (missing parts from reference TRBV2 and TRBJ1-1): EPEVTQTPSHQVTQMGQEVILRCVPISNHLYFYWYRQILGQKVEFLVSFYNNEISEKSEIFDDQFSVERPDGSNFTLKIRSTKLEDSAMYFCASSESQGGTEAFFGQGTRLTVV.

The rearrangement links TRBV7-2 to TRBJ1-6; a weak D match, TRBD1 (5 bases). The CDR3 has 14 residues. V shed 1 base and J shed 8 bases, with 9 bases lying between them. CDR1 SGHTA and CDR2 FQGNSA come from the germline V gene. CDR3 in amino acids: CASSLVGRDSPLHF. The CDR3 nucleotides are TGTGCCAGCAGCTTAGTGGGCAGGGATTCACCCCTCCACTTT.

This clonotype has just a few counts. V usage is TRBV14 and J usage is TRBJ1-2; D is unclear. Germline V gives CDR1 SGHDN, CDR2 FVKESK. The V gene lost 4 bases and the J gene lost 2 bases, with 11 bases spanning the gap. The CDR3 totals 14 residues. The CDR3 sequence is CASSRRTGNYGYTF. The CDR3 bases are TGTGCCAGCAGCCGGCGGACGGGGAACTATGGCTACACCTTC.

This clonotype was detected only a few times. V usage is TRBV7-9 and J usage is TRBJ2-1; D uncertain. Germline-derived CDR1 and CDR2 are SEHNR and FQNEAQ (reference sequence). The V and J ends lost 5 bases and 4 bases respectively, with 3 bases between them. The CDR3 runs to 11 residues. In nucleotides, the CDR3 is TGTGCCAGCAGCAATTACAATGAGCAGTTCTTC. Translating gives CASSNYNEQFF.

This clonotype was observed a few times. The genes are TRBV5-6 and TRBJ1-1, with D possibly TRBD1 on 5 matching bases. Trimming pared 4 bases from V and 0 bases from J, leaving 13 bases between. This CDR3 is 15 amino acids long. The germline V gene has CDR1 SGHDT and CDR2 YYEEEE. DNA of the CDR3: TGTGCCAGCAGCCCAGGGACGGAGGTGAACACTGAAGCTTTCTTT. Encoded protein: CASSPGTEVNTEAFF.

This clonotype was observed a few times. The gene calls are TRBV5-1 and TRBJ1-6, with 8 positions matching TRBD1. The V gene's germline CDR1 is SGHRS and CDR2 YFSETQ. Trimming took 4 bases from V and 10 from J; bases not matched to a gene: 10. The CDR3 has 15 amino acids. The CDR3 reads CASSLEGQVRSPLHF. The CDR3 DNA is TGCGCCAGCAGCCTCGAGGGACAGGTTAGGTCACCCCTCCACTTT.

As to this clonotype: This clone may be a read error of a much larger clone one base away. The chain joins TRBV18 to TRBJ1-1; 7 bases agree with TRBD1. CDR3 size: 14 residues. Germline CDR1 KGHSH, CDR2 LQKENI. The CDR3 loop is CASHNRGMNTEACF. CDR3 DNA: TGTGCCAGCCACAACAGGGGAATGAACACTGAAGCTTGCTTT.

The rearrangement links TRBV11-1 to TRBJ1-6; possible D gene TRBD1, 5 bases. Germline V gene lookup returns CDR1 SGHAT and CDR2 FQDESV (reference sequence). Trimming removed 4 bases from V and 0 bases from J, with 13 bases in between. This CDR3 contains 17 residues. The CDR3 spells CASSSGTVSSYNSPLHF. The CDR3 DNA reads as TGTGCCAGCAGCTCAGGGACGGTGAGCTCCTATAATTCACCCCTCCACTTT.

This chain uses TRBV15 with TRBJ2-2, with D possibly being TRBD1 (6 bases). CDR1 LNHNV and CDR2 YYDKDF come from the germline V gene (reference sequence). The V gene lost 5 bases and the J gene lost 5 bases, with 9 bases spanning the gap. CDR3 length: 13 amino acids. CDR3 bases: TGTGCCACCAGCTCAGGGGTTACCGGGGAGCTGTTTTTT. It codes for CATSSGVTGELFF.

A few counts support this clonotype. The V gene is TRBV19, the J gene TRBJ2-1; D tentatively reads TRBD1 or TRBD2 (5 bases each). Deletions cut 1 base from V and 5 bases from J, with 12 bases between. This CDR3 is 15 amino acids long. Germline CDR1 reads LNHDA; CDR2 reads SQIVND (reference sequence). CDR3 residues: CASSIGGAPDNEQFF. The CDR3 region has the DNA TGTGCCAGTAGTATAGGAGGGGCCCCTGACAATGAGCAGTTCTTC.

The chain is built from TRBV10-2 and TRBJ2-3; TRBD2 might be the D (7 bases). The V and J ends lost 3 bases and 0 bases respectively, with 19 bases between them. The length of the CDR3 is 18 residues. Germline V gives CDR1 WSHSY, CDR2 SAAADI. The CDR3 reads CASSDKPGGLPSTDTQYF. The DNA of the CDR3 is TGCGCCAGCAGTGATAAACCCGGGGGGCTTCCTAGCACAGATACGCAGTATTTT.